Listed below are T cell receptor beta chains from one sample, sequenced in a study of blood T cell repertoires in COVID-19. Data came from immunoSEQ multiplex PCR; TCRdb stores just in-frame clones and leaves some out. The sample has 150,000 to 200,000 clones; around 84% are singletons. The specimen was peripheral blood. These receptors were obtained from a human donor with acute or convalescent COVID-19. The donor label of this sample is uncertain. CDR3s include the opening cysteine and the closing phenylalanine or tryptophan. D genes are given only for firm matches. Expanded clones get a size class; other rows say once, few or many, or leave the size out.

J gene	V gene	clone size	D gene	CDR3 DNA	CDR3 protein
TRBJ1-2	TRBV11-2	-	-	TGTGCCAGCAGCCTGGACAGCTATGGCTACACCTTC	CASSLDSYGYTF
TRBJ2-1	TRBV6-5	once	-	TGTGCCAGCAGTTACAGGGGGATTCTGGACAATGAGCAGTTCTTC	CASSYRGILDNEQFF
TRBJ2-7	TRBV19	-	TRBD2	TGTGCCAGTAGTACTAGCGGGGGCTACGAGCAGTACTTC	CASSTSGGYEQYF
TRBJ2-3	TRBV28	-	TRBD2	TGTGCCAGCAGTTTATTGGGACTAGCGGGGGGCCGGCCAGATACGCAGTATTTT	CASSLLGLAGGRPDTQYF
TRBJ2-3	TRBV6-1	-	-	TGTGCCAGCAGTGAAAGGGGGGGGCGCGGGGATACGCAGTATTTT	CASSERGGRGDTQYF
TRBJ1-6	TRBV5-8	-	TRBD1	TGTGCCAGCAGCTTGAGCCAGGGGGTTTTGGATTCACCCCTCCACTTT	CASSLSQGVLDSPLHF
TRBJ2-7	TRBV27	-	-	TGTGCCAGCAGTTTATCGATTCTCGGTTCCTACGAGCAGTACTTC	CASSLSILGSYEQYF
TRBJ2-7	TRBV7-5	-	-	TGTGCCAGAAGCTTGGGGACAGGCTCCTACGAGCAGTACTTC	CARSLGTGSYEQYF
TRBJ2-1	TRBV3-1/TRBV3-2	-	TRBD2	TGTGCCAGCAGCCAGGGTGAAGCGGGGGAGTTCTTC	CASSQGEAGEFF
TRBJ2-3	TRBV30	-	-	TGTGCCTGGAGAAACCGGGATCTCACAGATACGCAGTATTTT	CAWRNRDLTDTQYF
TRBJ2-3	TRBV27	-	-	TGTGCCAGCAGTTTATCTTGGTTGACACAAGATACCACAGATACGCAGTATTTT	CASSLSWLTQDTTDTQYF
TRBJ1-6	TRBV6-6	-	-	TGTGCCAGCAGTTGGGGAGTAGCACCCCTCCACTTT	CASSWGVAPLHF
TRBJ1-2	TRBV30	-	-	TGTGCCTGGAGTGTACGTGGGACTGGAGGCTACACCTTC	CAWSVRGTGGYTF
TRBJ1-2	TRBV7-9	-	TRBD1	TGTGCCAGCAGCCTCGGGACAGGGGCTAACTATGGCTACACCTTC	CASSLGTGANYGYTF
TRBJ1-1	TRBV6-1	many	-	TGTGCCAGCAGTGAACGGGGGGCCCCGAACACTGAAGCTTTCTTT	CASSERGAPNTEAFF
TRBJ2-7	TRBV3-1/TRBV3-2	-	TRBD1	TGTGCCAGCAGCTTGGACAGGAGGAGCTCCTACGAGCAGTACTTC	CASSLDRRSSYEQYF
TRBJ2-1	TRBV5-6	-	-	TGTGCCAGCAGCCCTGTCGGAGGGCTCCTTGGGAATGAGCAGTTCTTC	CASSPVGGLLGNEQFF
TRBJ2-6	TRBV18	once	-	TGTGCCAGCTCACCCCCAAACTCTGGGGCCAACGTCCTGACTTTC	CASSPPNSGANVLTF
TRBJ1-6	TRBV6-5	-	-	TGTGCCAGCAGAAGGGGGAATTCACCCCTCCACTTT	CASRRGNSPLHF
TRBJ1-4	TRBV11-1	-	TRBD1	TGTGCCAGCAGTTCGGGACAGGCCCCACGGGAGGAAAAACTGTTTTTT	CASSSGQAPREEKLFF
TRBJ2-5	TRBV30	-	-	TGTGCCTGGAGTGTAGACAACCAAGAGACCCAGTACTTC	CAWSVDNQETQYF
TRBJ2-2	TRBV5-8	-	-	TGTGCCAGCAGCTACGCCAGGGCTAACACCGGGGAGCTGTTTTTT	CASSYARANTGELFF
TRBJ1-2	TRBV5-1	-	-	TGCGCCAGCAGCTTGACGGCAGGGGTTTACTATGGCTACACCTTC	CASSLTAGVYYGYTF
TRBJ1-5	TRBV2	-	TRBD1	TGTGCCAGCAGTGCACAGGGGGTAAGGCATTTT	CASSAQGVRHF
TRBJ1-2	TRBV19	once	TRBD1	TGTGCCAGTAGTATTTTTGGGACAGGGAGCCGGGGCTACACCTTC	CASSIFGTGSRGYTF
TRBJ2-5	TRBV7-6	-	-	TGTGCCAGCAGCTTAGAAGGAGTCGGGGGGCACCCAGGGGAGACCCAGTACTTC	CASSLEGVGGHPGETQYF
TRBJ1-6	TRBV7-2	once	-	TGTGCCAGCAGCTTATCTGGCGGCAGTTCACCCCTCCACTTT	CASSLSGGSSPLHF
TRBJ2-3	TRBV9	-	-	TGTGCCAGCAGATCCTCCAGCACAGATACGCAGTATTTT	CASRSSSTDTQYF
TRBJ1-1	TRBV9	-	-	TGTGCCAGCAGCGAGGGAGGATCTAGGGACACTGAAGCTTTCTTT	CASSEGGSRDTEAFF
TRBJ1-2	TRBV6-5	-	-	TGTGCCAGCAGTTACTCGTCCGGGGGAGCCAACTATGGCTACACCTTC	CASSYSSGGANYGYTF
TRBJ1-1	TRBV25-1	-	-	TGTGCCAGCAGTGCGTTGCGGAACACTGAAGCTTTCTTT	CASSALRNTEAFF
TRBJ2-3	TRBV7-7	-	TRBD2	TGTGCCAGCAGCCGACTAGCGGGGGGCTCGACAGATACGCAGTATTTT	CASSRLAGGSTDTQYF
TRBJ1-3	TRBV11-3	few	TRBD1	TGTGCCAGCAGCTCGCCGGGACAGGGCTCTGGAAACACCATATATTTT	CASSSPGQGSGNTIYF
TRBJ2-1	TRBV7-6	-	-	TGTGCCAGCAGCCCTCAGTTCTTC	CASSPQFF
TRBJ1-4	TRBV7-9	once	-	TGTGCCAGCAGCTTACAGACAGGCTGGGGTGAAAAACTGTTTTTT	CASSLQTGWGEKLFF
TRBJ2-1	TRBV10-3	-	-	TGTGCCATCAGTGAGTCGTGGAGTCTACAGCAGTTCTTC	CAISESWSLQQFF
TRBJ1-2	TRBV4-1	-	TRBD1	TGCGCCAGCAGCCAGACGAGACAGGGTCCGGGTGGCTACACCTTC	CASSQTRQGPGGYTF
TRBJ1-1	TRBV11-3	-	-	TGTGCCAGCAGCTTAGTCTCCAGGAACACTGAAGCTTTCTTT	CASSLVSRNTEAFF
TRBJ1-6	TRBV6-5	-	-	TGTGCCAGCAGTTACACTGTCCCGGCACCCCTCCACTTT	CASSYTVPAPLHF
TRBJ2-7	TRBV5-4	-	TRBD1	TGTGCCAGCAGCTCCGGACAGGAGGCGTACGAGCAGTACTTC	CASSSGQEAYEQYF
TRBJ2-1	TRBV6-2/TRBV6-3	-	-	TGTGCCAGCAGTCGTATGACACGGCAGAACAATGAGCAGTTCTTC	CASSRMTRQNNEQFF
TRBJ1-5	TRBV2	-	TRBD1	TGTGCCAGCAACGACAGGGGCAATCAGCCCCAGCATTTT	CASNDRGNQPQHF
TRBJ2-7	TRBV15	-	-	TGTGCCACCAGCAGAGATCTAAGCGGTGGCTACGAGCAGTACTTC	CATSRDLSGGYEQYF
TRBJ2-7	TRBV28	-	TRBD1	TGTGCCAGCAGCCTCGACAGGGGATCGCCCTACGAGCAGTACTTC	CASSLDRGSPYEQYF
TRBJ2-3	TRBV27	-	TRBD2	TGTGCCAGCAGTTTATTACTAGCGGGGAGGACAGATACGCAGTATTTT	CASSLLLAGRTDTQYF
TRBJ2-2	TRBV6-2/TRBV6-3	-	TRBD1	TGTGCCAGCAGTTTACAGGGGATTGGCACCGGGGAGCTGTTTTTT	CASSLQGIGTGELFF
TRBJ1-2	TRBV7-8	-	-	TGTGCCAGCAGCTTATTACCGACTCTTTATGGCTACACCTTC	CASSLLPTLYGYTF
TRBJ1-1	TRBV4-1	-	TRBD1	TGCGCCAGCAGCCAAGTCCAGGGGGGCGCAGGAGCTTTCTTT	CASSQVQGGAGAFF
TRBJ2-7	TRBV6-2/TRBV6-3	-	-	TGTGCCAGCAGTCGCACGAACAAACAGGTGGGCGAGCAGTACTTC	CASSRTNKQVGEQYF
TRBJ2-7	TRBV5-1	few	TRBD1	TGCGCCAGCAGACAGGGGGCCTACTCCTACGAGCAGTACTTC	CASRQGAYSYEQYF
TRBJ1-4	TRBV2	-	-	TGTGCCAGCGGGGGTTATGGGGGCGGTGAAAAACTGTTTTTT	CASGGYGGGEKLFF
TRBJ1-1	TRBV2	-	-	TGTGCCAGCAGTGAAAGGTCAGGCAGGGCGAACACTGAAGCTTTCTTT	CASSERSGRANTEAFF
TRBJ1-1	TRBV7-3	-	-	TGTGCCAGCAGCGGGGGGAGGAACACTGAAGCTTTCTTT	CASSGGRNTEAFF
TRBJ1-1	TRBV3-1/TRBV3-2	-	-	TGTGCCAGCAGCCAAAGTCGAGGGTTGGACTTGAACACTGAAGCTTTCTTT	CASSQSRGLDLNTEAFF
TRBJ2-7	TRBV28	-	TRBD1	TGTGCCAGCAGCTCACCCGGGACAGGTCAGGCTGGGTACGAGCAGTACTTC	CASSSPGTGQAGYEQYF
TRBJ1-6	TRBV6-6	-	TRBD1	TGTGCCAGCACTTGGGACAGGGCCTCACCCCTCCACTTT	CASTWDRASPLHF
TRBJ1-6	TRBV2	-	-	TGTGCCAGCAGAGGGGGAAATAATTCACCCCTCCACTTT	CASRGGNNSPLHF
TRBJ2-7	TRBV14	-	TRBD1	TGTGCCAGCAGCCCAGCCGGGACAGGGGCCTACGAGCAGTACTTC	CASSPAGTGAYEQYF
TRBJ1-4	TRBV12-3/TRBV12-4	-	-	TGTGCCAGCAGTTTACCCCCGGGGGAAAAACTGTTTTTT	CASSLPPGEKLFF
TRBJ2-7	TRBV28	-	TRBD1	TGTGCCAGCACCCCTTCCCCACAGGGGATCTTTACCTACGAGCAGTACTTC	CASTPSPQGIFTYEQYF